This record looks at one T cell receptor (beta chain) sequence and its context. This clonotype appeared many times. Its antigen is unknown. No quality values exist for individual bases; no much larger clone is one base distant. This entry is derived from a study of T cells in Graves' hyperthyroidism and ophthalmopathy (dated 2019 in TCRdb). Describing the broader study: Peripheral blood was collected at initial diagnosis, before any treatment. TCR V-J signatures able to tell the groups apart were searched for in a discovery cohort of 90 to 100 patients, of whom roughly 42 had Graves' ophthalmopathy and 57 had stable Graves' hyperthyroidism. Prospective prediction of ophthalmopathy was tested in an independent validation cohort consisting of 18 to 20 hyperthyroidism patients and more than 15 patients who later progressed to ophthalmopathy. The roughly 94 discovery patients were randomly divided into training and test sets at a 7:3 ratio. In about 6 Graves' hyperthyroidism patients, the study also compared T-cell repertoires from thyroid tissue with T-cell repertoires from blood. After sampling, hyperthyroidism patients received methimazole starting at 30 mg daily, and ophthalmopathy patients received high-dose intravenous methylprednisolone. The paper describes TCR Vbeta CDR3 sequencing of 140 or so peripheral blood samples, made up of 40 to 45 ophthalmopathy patients, approximately 76 hyperthyroidism patients and 17 progressor patients. Findings and caveats that apply to the study as a whole: In validation, the model predicted progression to ophthalmopathy a median of about 6.5 months before onset, with over 55% sensitivity and 72.22% specificity. Sample size was not statistically predetermined, and blinding of investigators to group allocation was not performed. Blood samples also contained most of the expanded thyroid clonotypes (frequency above 0.001), which suggests that blood repertoires may reflect thyroid immune responses. Ophthalmopathy was separated from stable hyperthyroidism by a 13 V-J signature model, with around 88% sensitivity and about 81% specificity obtained in cross-validation and 80%/75% obtained in testing.

In the ophthalmopathy patients, disease was moderately to severely active, with a Clinical Activity Score of 3 or more, a NOSPECS grade of 4 or more, and a duration of less than 3 months. Patients with uncontrolled infections, other autoimmune diseases, pregnancy or lactation were excluded. Diagnoses were based on clinical symptoms, serum thyroxine and TRAb, thyroid ultrasound and orbital computed tomography. Ficoll-Paque density gradient centrifugation was used to isolate PBMCs from 9.5 to 10 ml of fresh peripheral blood. Trizol reagent was used to extract total RNA, and RNA quality was then checked on an Agilent 2100 Bioanalyzer. Amplification of TCR beta CDR3 regions was carried out from RNA transcripts. The TCR CDR3 was subjected to a first round of RT-PCR using the HTBI primer set and the Qiagen OneStep RT-PCR kit. The libraries were constructed in a second round of multiplex PCR and then size-selected and purified. Libraries were sequenced paired-end with 100 bp reads on an Illumina HiSeq2000. Regarding the original processing steps: Raw data were processed with SOAPnuke, discarding reads with adapters, uncalled bases, mean Phred below 15, or no exact constant-primer or identifier match. High-quality paired reads were merged with COPE v1.2.5, and unique nucleotide sequences were defined as clonotypes. Clonotypes were aligned to IMGT TRBV, TRBD and TRBJ reference segments using MiTCR v1.1. The analysis included only V-J combinations with a frequency above 0.0001, which together covered 99% to 99.2% of the repertoires. A TCS score was defined as the ratio of F50 (clonal expansion) to E x V (chaos), with BLOSUM62-based TCRdist applied between CDR3 peptides within each V-J. Welch's t-statistics and random forest reduced roughly 540 V-J features to about 13, which were used in a naive Bayes classifier (R e1071). The public reads were reanalyzed by TCRdb: fastp trimming at Q25, MiXCR alignment, in-frame beta chains only. Rows matching on CDR3 protein sequence are summarized as one entry with the most common DNA and genes. The V and J calls come from TCRdb's annotation, not from the publication. This sample has 250,000 to 400,000 distinct CDR3 sequences in its table, and around 15% of those were observed once. Clones ranked in the top ten supply roughly 35% of the sample.

The sequence was collected from a woman between 35 and 50 years old with Graves' ophthalmopathy. Sequenced material: blood.

The CDR3 reads CASARGITEAFF. The DNA is TGTGCCAGCGCCAGGGGGATCACTGAAGCTTTCTTT. The sequence is built from TRBV7-9 and TRBJ1-1; the junction holds 7 bases that match TRBD1. CDR1 and CDR2 (SEHNR, FQNEAQ) derive from the germline V gene (reference sequence). Trimming accounts for 8 bases at V and 4 bases at J, while the number of junction bases matched to no gene is 4. The CDR3 spans 12 residues, from the cysteine through the phenylalanine. Only CDR3 DNA remains: 36 bases, in frame from the first base.